One sample yielded the 27 T cell receptor beta chains listed below, sequenced in a study of blood T cell repertoires in COVID-19. Assay: immunoSEQ multiplex PCR; the TCRdb copy retains only in-frame clones and omits some. The data show roughly 200,000 clones, with 65% to 85% seen just once and roughly 30% held by the top ten. Sequencing was done on a sample of peripheral blood. The receptors stem from a middle-aged man with acute or convalescent COVID-19.

The sample holds a few counts of this clone. The chain combines TRBV18 with TRBJ2-2, with TRBD1 identical over 8 bases. The CDR3 length is 14 residues. Trimming took 7 bases from V and 6 from J; bases not matched to a gene: 7. CDR1 and CDR2 from the germline V gene are KGHSH and LQKENI. CDR3 nucleotides: TGTGCCAGCTTACGACAGGGGACGGCCGGGGAGCTGTTTTTT. Its protein product is CASLRQGTAGELFF.

The CDR3 region is CASSLSAAGGPRGGNQPQHF. The CDR3 bases are TGTGCCAGCAGCTTATCGGCGGCAGGGGGTCCCCGAGGGGGCAATCAGCCCCAGCATTTT. The chain links TRBV7-8 to TRBJ1-5; 7 nucleotides align to TRBD1. CDR3 length: 20 residues. Looked up from germline, CDR1 is SGHVS and CDR2 is FQNEAQ. V was pared by 2 bases and J by 2 bases, with 18 bases of the junction left unmatched.

This rearrangement joins TRBV21-1 to TRBJ2-1; the D call TRBD1 from the table was never checked on the DNA. TRBV21-1 is annotated as a pseudogene. The CDR3 has 20 residues. CDR3 loop: CASSKEPGQGGDIGSCEQFF. The CDR3 region has the DNA TGTGCCAGCAGCAAAGAACCGGGACAGGGTGGGGATATTGGGTCGTGTGAGCAGTTCTTC.

The CDR3 region has the DNA TGTGCCAGCAGCTTGGTGGGAGACGCTAATTCACCCCTCCACTTT. It codes for CASSLVGDANSPLHF. The chain couples TRBV5-4 to TRBJ1-6; D not certain. The CDR3 totals 15 residues. In germline, CDR1 is SGHNT, CDR2 YYREEE (reference sequence). V was cut by 0 bases and J by 6 bases, with 10 bases left in between.

The chain uses TRBV7-9 and TRBJ1-3; no clear D. The germline V gene has CDR1 SEHNR and CDR2 FQNEAQ (reference sequence). The CDR3 runs 16 residues. Trimming took off 0 bases at V and 0 bases at J, with 9 bases between the two ends. The CDR3 loop reads CASSLAYIISGNTIYF. DNA of the CDR3: TGTGCCAGCAGCTTAGCGTATATTATCTCTGGAAACACCATATATTTT.

This rearrangement joins TRBV27 to TRBJ2-7; 7 nucleotides agree with TRBD2. The CDR3 has 12 amino acids. After removal of 8 bases from V and 0 bases from J, the junction contained 1 base not matched to a gene. The germline CDR1 and CDR2 sequences are MNHEY and SMNVEV (reference sequence). CDR3 sequence: CASGGSSYEQYF. CDR3 sequence (DNA): TGTGCCAGCGGCGGGAGCTCCTACGAGCAGTACTTC.

This clone was recorded only once. The gene calls are TRBV6-1 and TRBJ1-1; D ambiguous. Between the trimmed V and J ends, which lost 3 bases and 1 base, there was a span of 12 bases. The CDR3 has 15 residues. Looked up from germline, CDR1 is MNHNS and CDR2 is SASEGT. This CDR3 is CASSDEGRPNTEAFF. The DNA of the CDR3 is TGTGCCAGCAGTGACGAGGGTCGCCCGAACACTGAAGCTTTCTTT.

This clone was recorded a few times. This chain's CDR3 is CASSPPLGLHTEAFF. The CDR3 region has the DNA TGTGCCAGCAGCCCACCTCTGGGGCTCCACACTGAAGCTTTCTTT. The gene calls are TRBV7-8 and TRBJ1-1, with TRBD1 as a possible D gene (5 bases). CDR1 is SGHVS and CDR2 is FQNEAQ in the germline V gene. The CDR3 has 15 amino acids. V lost 5 bases and J lost 3, with 16 bases in between.

The gene calls are TRBV18 and TRBJ2-1; the D gene is possibly TRBD2 (5 bases). The V gene's germline CDR1 is KGHSH and CDR2 LQKENI. Trimming cost V 4 bases and J 1 base, with 14 bases left between them. This CDR3 contains 16 residues. CDR3 loop: CASSLDSTYSYNEQFF. DNA of the CDR3: TGTGCCAGCTCACTGGACTCCACGTATTCCTACAATGAGCAGTTCTTC.

V and J are TRBV5-1 and TRBJ2-1; 9 bases are shared with TRBD2. The CDR3 has 15 amino acids. V trimming: 0 bases; J trimming: 15 bases; junction bases outside the gene matches: 13. CDR1 SGHRS and CDR2 YFSETQ come from the germline V gene. CDR3 in DNA: TGCGCCAGCAGCTTGGAACTAGCGGGCGCCCTATTGCCGTTCTTC. This translates into CASSLELAGALLPFF.

This chain links TRBV11-2 with TRBJ2-3; TRBD2 matches 14 bases. V lost 1 base to trimming and J lost 2 bases; unmatched junction nucleotides: 5. Germline V lookup: CDR1 SGHAT, CDR2 FQNNGV. CDR3 length: 18 amino acids. CDR3 residues: CASSLVGTSGSSTDTQYF. The DNA for the CDR3 is TGTGCCAGCAGCTTAGTAGGGACTAGCGGGAGTTCCACAGATACGCAGTATTTT.

The chain combines TRBV5-1 with TRBJ1-2, with D possibly matching TRBD1 (6 bases). Trimming removed 5 bases from V and 2 bases from J, with 10 bases in between. This CDR3 has 13 residues. CDR1 is SGHRS and CDR2 is YFSETQ in the germline V gene. The DNA for the CDR3 is TGCGCCAGCAGGTATACAGGGAACTATGGCTACACCTTC. Translation gives CASRYTGNYGYTF.

In its sample, this clone was seen once. The gene calls are TRBV6-5 and TRBJ1-5; a weak D match, TRBD1 (5 bases). The CDR3 is 14 residues long. The germline V gene encodes CDR1 MNHEY and CDR2 SVGAGI. V was trimmed by 6 bases and J by 6 bases, leaving 15 bases between them. The CDR3 region is CASSYDSRRQPQHF. CDR3 nucleotides: TGTGCCAGCAGCTACGACAGTCGGCGTCAGCCCCAGCATTTT.

The rearrangement links TRBV19 to TRBJ2-2, with D possibly TRBD2 on 6 matching bases. Trimming pared 7 bases from V and 2 bases from J, leaving 8 bases between. From germline, CDR1 is LNHDA and CDR2 SQIVND (reference sequence). This CDR3 is built from 13 residues. This CDR3 reads CASTGVNTGELFF. CDR3 DNA: TGTGCCAGTACGGGGGTAAACACCGGGGAGCTGTTTTTT.

This clone is a singleton in its sample. This rearrangement joins TRBV19 to TRBJ1-2, with D uncertain. The CDR3 is made up of 13 amino acids. V was shortened by 0 bases and J by 4 bases, with 6 bases between the two germline ends. Germline V CDR1 and CDR2: LNHDA, SQIVND (reference sequence). The CDR3 nucleotides are TGTGCCAGTAGTATAGACCTTATCTATGGCTACACCTTC. Translated, it gives CASSIDLIYGYTF. The whole variable domain, remainder taken from reference TRBV19 and TRBJ1-2, is DGGITQSPKYLFRKEGQNVTLSCEQNLNHDAMYWYRQDPGQGLRLIYYSQIVNDFQKGDIAEGYSVSREKKESFPLTVTSAQKNPTAFYLCASSIDLIYGYTFGSGTRLTVV.

The chain is built from TRBV11-3 and TRBJ2-2, with D possibly matching TRBD1 (5 bases). This CDR3 has 16 amino acids. Between the trimmed V and J ends, which lost 1 base and 7 bases, there was a span of 16 bases. The germline gives CDR1 SGHNT, CDR2 YENEEA. CDR3: CASSLGGGSLIGELFF. The CDR3, as DNA: TGTGCCAGCAGCTTAGGGGGCGGATCTCTCATCGGGGAGCTGTTTTTT.

The chain uses TRBV5-5 and TRBJ2-3; D possibly corresponds to TRBD2 (6 bases). CDR3 length equals 16 residues. Trimming stripped 4 bases from V and 2 bases from J, with 17 bases between. Germline V CDR1 and CDR2: SGHKS, YYEKEE (reference sequence). CDR3 amino acids: CASSPGRELNTDTQYF. DNA of the CDR3: TGTGCCAGCAGCCCGGGCCGGGAGCTGAACACAGATACGCAGTATTTT.

The chain uses TRBV7-3 and TRBJ2-1; 12 nucleotides match TRBD2. Trimming took 3 bases from V and 6 from J; bases not matched to a gene: 3. This CDR3 contains 15 residues. Per the germline V gene, CDR1 is SGHTA and CDR2 is FQGTGA. The DNA for the CDR3 is TGTGCCAGCAGCTTTAGACTAGCGGGAGTCAATGAGCAGTTCTTC. Translation: CASSFRLAGVNEQFF. The variable domain in full, completed from reference TRBV7-3 and TRBJ2-1, reads GAGVSQTPSNKVTEKGKYVELRCDPISGHTALYWYRQSLGQGPEFLIYFQGTGAADDSGLPNDRFFAVRPEGSVSTLKIQRTERGDSAVYLCASSFRLAGVNEQFFGPGTRLTVL.

CDR3 protein: CASSPRARANSPLHF. As DNA, the CDR3 is TGTGCCAGCAGCCCCCGAGCCAGGGCAAACTCACCCCTCCACTTT. The chain uses TRBV21-1 and TRBJ1-6; the table's D call, TRBD1, has no DNA check behind it. TRBV21-1 is classified as a pseudogene. This CDR3 spans 15 amino acids.

The chain combines TRBV5-1 with TRBJ2-3; D is undetermined. The length of the CDR3 is 12 residues. Trimming left V 2 bases short and J 4 bases short, with 5 bases between. Germline CDR1 and CDR2: SGHRS and YFSETQ. The CDR3 region is CASSFIADTQYF. In DNA, the CDR3 is TGCGCCAGCAGCTTTATCGCAGATACGCAGTATTTT.

The chain links TRBV7-2 to TRBJ1-1; D is unclear. This CDR3 is 14 amino acids long. Germline CDR1 and CDR2: SGHTA and FQGNSA. The ends were cut back, 6 bases at V and 6 bases at J, with 17 bases in the middle. CDR3 loop: CASRLYSQSSEAFF. The CDR3 DNA sequence: TGTGCCAGCAGGCTATACAGTCAATCCTCTGAAGCTTTCTTT.

There are a few counts of this clone. This rearrangement joins TRBV4-1 to TRBJ1-2; a possible D gene is TRBD1 (6 bases). The CDR3 is made up of 19 amino acids. V gave up 0 bases and J gave up 2 bases, with 22 bases separating them. Germline CDR1 and CDR2: MGHRA and YSYEKL. The CDR3 sequence: CASSQDEKGRGGLNYGYTF. The DNA for the CDR3 is TGCGCCAGCAGCCAAGATGAGAAGGGCAGGGGTGGCCTAAACTATGGCTACACCTTC.

V gene TRBV3-1 (or the pseudogene TRBV3-2) combines with J gene TRBJ2-1; 11 bases line up with TRBD2. The J segment lost 3 bases and the V segment lost 5 bases, leaving 6 bases of the junction unmatched. The length of the CDR3 is 16 residues. Germline V gives CDR1 LGHDT, CDR2 YNNKEL (reference sequence). For the CDR3, the DNA is TGTGCCAGCAGCTCCCGGACTAGCGGGTTCTACAATGAGCAGTTCTTC. Encoded protein: CASSSRTSGFYNEQFF.

This clone was observed once. The V call is TRBV4-3, the J call TRBJ1-2; D may be TRBD1 (6 bases). From germline, CDR1 is LGHNA and CDR2 YSLEER. Trimming shortened V by 0 bases and J by 8 bases, and 16 bases separated the two germline ends. This CDR3 spans 15 amino acids. CDR3 region: CASSQDLGGARGYTF. DNA of the CDR3: TGCGCCAGCAGCCAAGATTTAGGGGGGGCGAGGGGCTACACCTTC.

The chain combines TRBV6-5 with TRBJ2-1; tentatively, D is TRBD2 (5 bases). V was pared by 6 bases and J by 6 bases, with 15 bases between. Germline CDR1 is MNHEY and CDR2 is SVGAGI. CDR3 length equals 14 residues. CDR3 amino acids: CASSFLGGFNEQFF. CDR3 coding DNA: TGTGCCAGCAGCTTCCTCGGAGGATTCAATGAGCAGTTCTTC.

V and J are TRBV7-9 and TRBJ1-2; 9 nucleotides align to TRBD1. Per the germline V gene, CDR1 is SEHNR and CDR2 is FQNEAQ (reference sequence). After removal of 5 bases from V and 4 bases from J, the junction contained 8 bases not matched to a gene. This CDR3 has 15 amino acids. The CDR3: CASSKTGGRGYGYTF. DNA of the CDR3: TGTGCCAGCAGCAAAACAGGGGGCCGTGGCTATGGCTACACCTTC.

The chain is built from TRBV7-3 and TRBJ2-7; 7 positions agree with TRBD2. V was pared by 2 bases and J by 0 bases, with 13 bases of the junction left unmatched. Looked up from germline, CDR1 is SGHTA and CDR2 is FQGTGA. CDR3 length equals 18 residues. The chain's CDR3 is CASSLGSSGRTISYEQYF. The CDR3, as DNA: TGTGCCAGCAGCTTAGGTTCTAGCGGACGAACTATCTCCTACGAGCAGTACTTC.